This T cell receptor beta chain was captured in a study of technical replicates of blood from four donors. The CDR3 extends over 14 amino acids. In germline, CDR1 is SGHRS, CDR2 YFSETQ. The V and J ends lost 4 bases and 4 bases respectively, with 13 bases between them. Here immunoSEQ multiplex PCR was the method, and the copy in TCRdb shows in-frame clones only, minus some. The sample comprises around 92,000 clones, 95% of which are singletons, and 0.21% rests with the top ten. What was sequenced was T cells isolated from PBMCs. The origin of this receptor is a human donor in good health. V is TRBV5-1 and J is TRBJ2-3; weak D call: TRBD2 (5 bases). CDR3 nucleotide sequence: TGCGCCAGCAGCGCCGCTCTCGGGGCAGATACGCAGTATTTT. Its protein is CASSAALGADTQYF. The full variable domain, with the rest looked up from reference TRBV5-1 and TRBJ2-3, is KAGVTQTPRYLIKTRGQQVTLSCSPISGHRSVSWYQQTPGQGLQFLFEYFSETQRNKGNFPGRFSGRQFSNSRSEMNVSTLELGDSALYLCASSAALGADTQYFGPGTRLTVL.